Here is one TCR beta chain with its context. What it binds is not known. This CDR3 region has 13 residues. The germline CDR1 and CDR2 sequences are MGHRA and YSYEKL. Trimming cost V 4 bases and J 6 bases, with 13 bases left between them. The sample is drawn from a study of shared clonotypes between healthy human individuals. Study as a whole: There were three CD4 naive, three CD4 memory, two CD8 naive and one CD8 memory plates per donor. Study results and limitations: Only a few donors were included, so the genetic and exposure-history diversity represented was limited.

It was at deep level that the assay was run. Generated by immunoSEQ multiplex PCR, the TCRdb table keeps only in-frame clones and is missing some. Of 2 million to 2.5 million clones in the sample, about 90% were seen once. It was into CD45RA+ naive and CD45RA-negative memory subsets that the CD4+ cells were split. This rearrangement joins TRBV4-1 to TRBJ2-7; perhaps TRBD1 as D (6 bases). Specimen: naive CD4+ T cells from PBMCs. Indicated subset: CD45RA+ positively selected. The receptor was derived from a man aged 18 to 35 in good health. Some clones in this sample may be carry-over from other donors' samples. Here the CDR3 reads CASSPLQGTEQYF. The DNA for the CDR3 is TGCGCCAGCAGCCCTTTACAGGGAACCGAGCAGTACTTC.